This record covers a single T cell receptor (beta chain). This sample is part of a study of human CD4 T cells and Enterobacteriaceae. Sequenced by immunoSEQ multiplex PCR; TCRdb stores in-frame clones only, minus some. The sample lists under 35,000 clones; approximately 80% were seen once. The CDR3 loop spans 17 amino acids. Germline values: CDR1 MGHRA, CDR2 YSYEKL. V was clipped by 3 bases and J by 4 bases; unmatched bases: 9. All CD4+ cells other than CD45RA+CCR7+CD95- naive cells were sorted as memory, over 98% pure. CD4 and CD14 magnetic microbeads positively selected total CD4+ T cells and monocytes. CD8+, CD14+, CD16+, CD56+, CD19+ and CD25-bright cells were excluded before sorting.

The chain links TRBV4-1 to TRBJ2-3, with TRBD2 matching 11 bases. Sequencing input: memory CD4+ T cells from blood. The sequence came from a human donor in good health. The CDR3 DNA is TGCGCCAGCAGCCATCCTTTTTCTAGCGGGAGGCCAGATACGCAGTATTTT. Residues: CASSHPFSSGRPDTQYF.